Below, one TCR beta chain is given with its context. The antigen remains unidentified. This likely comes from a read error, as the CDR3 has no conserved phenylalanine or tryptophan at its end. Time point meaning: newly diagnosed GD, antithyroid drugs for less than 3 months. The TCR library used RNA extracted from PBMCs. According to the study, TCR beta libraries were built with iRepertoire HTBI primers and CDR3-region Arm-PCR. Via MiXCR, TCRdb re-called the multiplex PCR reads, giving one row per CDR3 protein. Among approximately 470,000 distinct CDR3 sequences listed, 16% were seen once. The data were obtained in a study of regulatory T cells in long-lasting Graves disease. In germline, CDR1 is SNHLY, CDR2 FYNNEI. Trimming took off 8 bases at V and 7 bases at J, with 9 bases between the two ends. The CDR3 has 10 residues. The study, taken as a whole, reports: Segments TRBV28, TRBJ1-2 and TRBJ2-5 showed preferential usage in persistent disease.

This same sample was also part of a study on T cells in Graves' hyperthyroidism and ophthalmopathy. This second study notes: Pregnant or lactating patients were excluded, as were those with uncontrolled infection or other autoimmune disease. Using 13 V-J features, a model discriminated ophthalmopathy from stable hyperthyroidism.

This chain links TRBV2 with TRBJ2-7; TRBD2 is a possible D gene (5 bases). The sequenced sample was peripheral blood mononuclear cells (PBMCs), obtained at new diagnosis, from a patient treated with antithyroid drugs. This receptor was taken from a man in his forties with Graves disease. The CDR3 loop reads CASGGREQYL. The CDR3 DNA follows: TGTGCCAGCGGAGGTCGGGAGCAGTACCTC.